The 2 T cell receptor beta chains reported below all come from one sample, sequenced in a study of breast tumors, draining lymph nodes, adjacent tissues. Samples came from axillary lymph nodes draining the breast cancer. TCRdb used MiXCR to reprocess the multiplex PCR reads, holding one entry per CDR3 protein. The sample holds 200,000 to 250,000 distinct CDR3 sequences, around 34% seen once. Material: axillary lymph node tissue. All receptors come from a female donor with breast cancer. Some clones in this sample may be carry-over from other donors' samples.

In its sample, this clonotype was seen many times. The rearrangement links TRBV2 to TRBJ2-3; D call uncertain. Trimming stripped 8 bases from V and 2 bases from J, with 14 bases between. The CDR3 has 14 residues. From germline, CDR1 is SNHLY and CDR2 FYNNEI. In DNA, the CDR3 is TGTGCCAGCTCGAGAACAGTGATCACAGATACGCAGTATTTT. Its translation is CASSRTVITDTQYF.

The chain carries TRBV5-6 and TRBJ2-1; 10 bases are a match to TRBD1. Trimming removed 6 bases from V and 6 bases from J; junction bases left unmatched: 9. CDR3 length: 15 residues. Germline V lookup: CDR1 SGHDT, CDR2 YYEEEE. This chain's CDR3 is CASTILGTGVNEQFF. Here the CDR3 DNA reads TGTGCCAGCACCATCCTCGGGACAGGGGTCAATGAGCAGTTCTTC. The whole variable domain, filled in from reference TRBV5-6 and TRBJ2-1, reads DAGVTQSPTHLIKTRGQQVTLRCSPKSGHDTVSWYQQALGQGPQFIFQYYEEEERQRGNFPDRFSGHQFPNYSSELNVNALLLGDSALYLCASTILGTGVNEQFFGPGTRLTVL.